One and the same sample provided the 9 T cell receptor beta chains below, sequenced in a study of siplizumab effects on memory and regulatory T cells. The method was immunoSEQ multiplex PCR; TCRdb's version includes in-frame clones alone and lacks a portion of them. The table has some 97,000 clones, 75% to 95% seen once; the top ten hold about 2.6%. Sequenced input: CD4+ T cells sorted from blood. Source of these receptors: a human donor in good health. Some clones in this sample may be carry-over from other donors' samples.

The DNA for the CDR3 is TGTGCCAGCAGTTACGGTGTTAGCGGGACCTACGAGCAGTACTTC. Its translation is CASSYGVSGTYEQYF. The genes are TRBV6-5 and TRBJ2-7, with 8 bases aligning to TRBD2. The CDR3 loop spans 15 amino acids. V gave up 2 bases and J gave up 2 bases; unmatched junction bases: 5. Per germline, CDR1 MNHEY and CDR2 SVGAGI.

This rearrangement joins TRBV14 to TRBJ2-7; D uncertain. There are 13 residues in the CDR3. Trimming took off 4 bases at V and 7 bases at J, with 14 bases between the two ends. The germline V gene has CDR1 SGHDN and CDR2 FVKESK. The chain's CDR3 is CASSPGWNREQYF. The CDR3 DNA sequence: TGTGCCAGCAGCCCGGGTTGGAATCGTGAGCAGTACTTC.

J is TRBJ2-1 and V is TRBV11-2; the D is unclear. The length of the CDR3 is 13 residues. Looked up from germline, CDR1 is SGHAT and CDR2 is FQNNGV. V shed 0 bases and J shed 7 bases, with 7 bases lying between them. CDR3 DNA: TGTGCCAGCAGCTTAGATATCCGAAATGAGCAGTTCTTC. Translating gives CASSLDIRNEQFF.

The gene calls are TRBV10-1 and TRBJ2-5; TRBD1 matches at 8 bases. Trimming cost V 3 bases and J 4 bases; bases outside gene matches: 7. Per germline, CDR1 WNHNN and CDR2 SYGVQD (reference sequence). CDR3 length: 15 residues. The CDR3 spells CASSDGQGSRETQYF. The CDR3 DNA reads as TGCGCCAGCAGTGATGGACAGGGAAGTCGAGAGACCCAGTACTTC.

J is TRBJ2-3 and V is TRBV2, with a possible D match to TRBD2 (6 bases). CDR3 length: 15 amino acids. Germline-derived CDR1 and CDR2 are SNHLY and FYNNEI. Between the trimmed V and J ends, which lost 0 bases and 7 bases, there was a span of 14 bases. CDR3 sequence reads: CASSEAPGLQYTQYF. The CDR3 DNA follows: TGTGCCAGCAGTGAAGCGCCGGGACTGCAATATACGCAGTATTTT.

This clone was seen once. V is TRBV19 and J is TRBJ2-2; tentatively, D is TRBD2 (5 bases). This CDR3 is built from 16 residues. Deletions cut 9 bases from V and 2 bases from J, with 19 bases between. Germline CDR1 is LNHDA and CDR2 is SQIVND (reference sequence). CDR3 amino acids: CASVEGAFLNTGELFF. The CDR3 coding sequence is TGTGCCAGCGTAGAGGGTGCTTTCTTAAACACCGGGGAGCTGTTTTTT. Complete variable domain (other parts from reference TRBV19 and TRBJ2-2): DGGITQSPKYLFRKEGQNVTLSCEQNLNHDAMYWYRQDPGQGLRLIYYSQIVNDFQKGDIAEGYSVSREKKESFPLTVTSAQKNPTAFYLCASVEGAFLNTGELFFGEGSRLTVL.

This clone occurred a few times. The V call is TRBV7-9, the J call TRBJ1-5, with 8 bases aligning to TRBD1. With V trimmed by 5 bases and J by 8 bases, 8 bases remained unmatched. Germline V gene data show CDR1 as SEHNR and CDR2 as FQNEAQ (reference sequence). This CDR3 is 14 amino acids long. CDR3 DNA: TGTGCCAGCAGCCGAGACAGGGGAAGTGAGCCCCAGCATTTT. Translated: CASSRDRGSEPQHF.

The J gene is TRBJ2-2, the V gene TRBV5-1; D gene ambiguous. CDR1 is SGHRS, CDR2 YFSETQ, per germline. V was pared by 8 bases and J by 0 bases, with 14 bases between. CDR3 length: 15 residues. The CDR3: CASKNADPNTGELFF. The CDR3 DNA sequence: TGCGCCAGTAAAAACGCAGACCCGAACACCGGGGAGCTGTTTTTT.

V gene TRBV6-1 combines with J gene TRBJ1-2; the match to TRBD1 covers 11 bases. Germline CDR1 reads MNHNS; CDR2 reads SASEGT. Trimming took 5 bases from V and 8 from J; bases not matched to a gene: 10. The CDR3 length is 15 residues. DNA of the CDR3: TGTGCCAGCAGTCTAAGGACAGGGGGCGCGTTAGGCTACACCTTC. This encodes CASSLRTGGALGYTF.